This T cell receptor beta chain was observed in a study of T cell responses to AZD1222 COVID-19 vaccine. Assay used: immunoSEQ multiplex PCR; TCRdb lists only in-frame clones, some missing. The sample includes around 120,000 clones, just over 85% of them seen just once. Study observations and caveats: In a largely white British group with more females than males, clonal diversity was possibly underestimated. The CD4 TCRs associated with vaccination extended across spike and predominated at 160-218 and 743-854. After the peak T cell response, and only then, were repertoires sampled. The study identified only five to seven AZD1222 recipients as seropositive at baseline.

The germline V gene encodes CDR1 LNHDA and CDR2 SQIVND (reference sequence). With V trimmed by 6 bases and J by 1 base, 10 bases remained unmatched. The CDR3 totals 16 residues. As concerns this clone: Its antigen remains unidentified.

This clonotype was obtained from an adult in good health. The source was peripheral blood, collected on day 0 of MenACWY control vaccination. The chain has TRBV19 and TRBJ2-3, with 7 bases lining up with TRBD2. CDR3 bases: TGTGCCAGTAGCAAGGCGGGAGCCCCGGGCACAGATACGCAGTATTTT. Amino acid sequence: CASSKAGAPGTDTQYF.